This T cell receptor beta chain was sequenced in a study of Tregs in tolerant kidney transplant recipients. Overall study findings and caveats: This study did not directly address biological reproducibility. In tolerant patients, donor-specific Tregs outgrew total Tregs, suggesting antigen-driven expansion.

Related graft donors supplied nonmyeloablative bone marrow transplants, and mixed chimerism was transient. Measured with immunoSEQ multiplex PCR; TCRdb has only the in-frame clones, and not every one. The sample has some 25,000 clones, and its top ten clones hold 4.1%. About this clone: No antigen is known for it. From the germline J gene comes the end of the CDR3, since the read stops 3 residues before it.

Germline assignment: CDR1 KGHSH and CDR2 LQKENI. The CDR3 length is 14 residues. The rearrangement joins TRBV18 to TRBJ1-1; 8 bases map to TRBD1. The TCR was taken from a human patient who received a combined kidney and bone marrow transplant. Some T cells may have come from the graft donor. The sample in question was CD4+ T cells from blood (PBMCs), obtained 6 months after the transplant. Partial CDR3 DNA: TGTGCCAGCTCAAGGGACAGGAACTCCTACGAG. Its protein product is CASSRDRNSYE. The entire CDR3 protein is CASSRDRNSYEAFF.